This TCR beta chain originates from a study of radiotherapy plus CTLA-4 blockade in lung cancer. Study context: Objective response rate was roughly 19%; disease control rate, less than 40%. Study outcomes and limitations: In blood, tumor-derived TCR clones expanded after radiotherapy plus ipilimumab.

Profiled with immunoSEQ multiplex PCR; TCRdb holds only in-frame clones, not every one. The profile shows about 120,000 clones, about 87% of them singletons. This clone was detected once. Its antigen is still unknown. Germline V gives CDR1 MDHEN, CDR2 SYDVKM. Trimming removed 5 bases from V and 5 bases from J; junction bases left unmatched: 8. This CDR3 comprises 15 residues. This TCR was sampled from a human donor with non-small cell lung cancer that progressed on radiotherapy plus ipilimumab. Sequenced material: peripheral blood, taken from a patient treated with radiotherapy plus ipilimumab. V and J are TRBV28 and TRBJ1-4, with 7 bases identical to TRBD1. The CDR3 is CASSRTGTENEKLFF. CDR3 nucleotides: TGTGCCAGCAGTCGAACCGGGACAGAGAATGAAAAACTGTTTTTT. The complete variable domain, with remaining parts taken from reference TRBV28 and TRBJ1-4, reads DVKVTQSSRYLVKRTGEKVFLECVQDMDHENMFWYRQDPGLGLRLIYFSYDVKMKEKGDIPEGYSVSREKKERFSLILESASTNQTSMYLCASSRTGTENEKLFFGSGTQLSVL.